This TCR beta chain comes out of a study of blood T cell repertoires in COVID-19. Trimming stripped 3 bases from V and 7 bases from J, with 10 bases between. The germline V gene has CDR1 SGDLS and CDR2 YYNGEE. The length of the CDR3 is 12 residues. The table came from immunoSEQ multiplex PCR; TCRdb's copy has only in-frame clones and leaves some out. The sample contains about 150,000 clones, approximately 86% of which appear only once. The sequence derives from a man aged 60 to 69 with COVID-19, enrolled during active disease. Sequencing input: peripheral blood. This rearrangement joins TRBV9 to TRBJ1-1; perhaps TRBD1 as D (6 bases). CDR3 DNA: TGTGCCAGCAGCGCCACAGGGCGTGAAGCTTTCTTT. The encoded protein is CASSATGREAFF.